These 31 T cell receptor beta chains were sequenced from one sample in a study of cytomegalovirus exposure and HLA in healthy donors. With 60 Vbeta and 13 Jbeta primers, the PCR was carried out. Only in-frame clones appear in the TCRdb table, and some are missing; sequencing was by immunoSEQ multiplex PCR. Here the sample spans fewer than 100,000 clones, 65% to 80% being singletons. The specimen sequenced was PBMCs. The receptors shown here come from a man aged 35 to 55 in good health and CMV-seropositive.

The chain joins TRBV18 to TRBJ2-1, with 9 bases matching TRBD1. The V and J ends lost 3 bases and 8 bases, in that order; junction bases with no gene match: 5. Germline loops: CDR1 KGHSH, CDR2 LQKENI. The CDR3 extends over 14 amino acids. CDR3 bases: TGTGCCAGCTCACCGCCGGGACAGGGCTATGAGCAGTTCTTC. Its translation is CASSPPGQGYEQFF.

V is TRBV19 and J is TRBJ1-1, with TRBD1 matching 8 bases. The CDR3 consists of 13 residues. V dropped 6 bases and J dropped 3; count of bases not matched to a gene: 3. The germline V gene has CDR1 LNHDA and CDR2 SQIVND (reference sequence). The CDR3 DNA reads TGTGCCAGTAGGGACAGGGTGGACACTGAAGCTTTCTTT. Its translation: CASRDRVDTEAFF.

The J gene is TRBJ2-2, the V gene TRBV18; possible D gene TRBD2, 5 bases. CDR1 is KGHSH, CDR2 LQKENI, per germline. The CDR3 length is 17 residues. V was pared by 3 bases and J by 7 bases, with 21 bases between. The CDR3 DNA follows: TGTGCCAGCTCACCGAGACGAGGGAACGATCGGGGCGGGGAGCTGTTTTTT. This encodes CASSPRRGNDRGGELFF.

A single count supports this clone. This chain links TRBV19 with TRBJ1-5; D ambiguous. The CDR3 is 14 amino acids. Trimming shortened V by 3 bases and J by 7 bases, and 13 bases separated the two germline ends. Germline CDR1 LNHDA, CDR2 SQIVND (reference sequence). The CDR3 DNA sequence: TGTGCCAGTAGTATCCGCGGAGATCGGCAGCCCCAGCATTTT. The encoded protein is CASSIRGDRQPQHF.

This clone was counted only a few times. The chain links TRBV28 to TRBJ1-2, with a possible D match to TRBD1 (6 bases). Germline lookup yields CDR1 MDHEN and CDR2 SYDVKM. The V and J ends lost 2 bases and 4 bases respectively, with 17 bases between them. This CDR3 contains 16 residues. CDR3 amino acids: CASSLIPPGAGYGYTF. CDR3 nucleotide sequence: TGTGCCAGCAGTTTAATCCCCCCAGGGGCGGGCTATGGCTACACCTTC.

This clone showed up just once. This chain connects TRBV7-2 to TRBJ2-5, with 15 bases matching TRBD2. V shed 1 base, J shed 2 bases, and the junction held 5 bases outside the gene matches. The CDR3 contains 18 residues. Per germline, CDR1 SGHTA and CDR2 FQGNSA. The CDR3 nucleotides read TGTGCCAGCAGCTTAGAGCGGACTAGCGGGAGGGTACAAGAGACCCAGTACTTC. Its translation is CASSLERTSGRVQETQYF.

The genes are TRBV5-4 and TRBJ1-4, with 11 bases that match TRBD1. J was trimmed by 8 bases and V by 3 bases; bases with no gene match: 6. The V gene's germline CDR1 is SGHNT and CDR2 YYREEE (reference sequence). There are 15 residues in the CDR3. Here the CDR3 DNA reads TGTGCCAGCAGCTGGACAGGGGGCAAAGGGGAAAAACTGTTTTTT. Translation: CASSWTGGKGEKLFF.

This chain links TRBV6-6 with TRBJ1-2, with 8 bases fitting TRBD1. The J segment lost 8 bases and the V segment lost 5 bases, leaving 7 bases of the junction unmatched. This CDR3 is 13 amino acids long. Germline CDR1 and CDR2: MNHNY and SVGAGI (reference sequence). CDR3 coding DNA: TGTGCCAGCAGTACCCAGGGGGCCAGAGGCTACACCTTC. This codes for CASSTQGARGYTF.

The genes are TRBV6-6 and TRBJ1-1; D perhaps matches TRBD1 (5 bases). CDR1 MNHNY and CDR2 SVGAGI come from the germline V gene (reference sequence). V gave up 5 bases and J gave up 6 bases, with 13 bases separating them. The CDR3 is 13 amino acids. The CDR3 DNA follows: TGTGCCAGCAGTGTGGGGGGGTATGCTGAAGCTTTCTTT. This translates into CASSVGGYAEAFF.

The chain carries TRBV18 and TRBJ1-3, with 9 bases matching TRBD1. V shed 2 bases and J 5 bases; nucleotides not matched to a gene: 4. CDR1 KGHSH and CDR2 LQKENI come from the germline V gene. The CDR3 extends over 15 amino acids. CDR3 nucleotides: TGTGCCAGCTCACCAGGGACAGGGAACCGAAACACCATATATTTT. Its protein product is CASSPGTGNRNTIYF. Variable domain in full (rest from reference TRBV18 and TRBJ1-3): NAGVMQNPRHLVRRRGQEARLRCSPMKGHSHVYWYRQLPEEGLKFMVYLQKENIIDESGMPKERFSAEFPKEGPSILRIQQVVRGDSAAYFCASSPGTGNRNTIYFGEGSWLTVV.

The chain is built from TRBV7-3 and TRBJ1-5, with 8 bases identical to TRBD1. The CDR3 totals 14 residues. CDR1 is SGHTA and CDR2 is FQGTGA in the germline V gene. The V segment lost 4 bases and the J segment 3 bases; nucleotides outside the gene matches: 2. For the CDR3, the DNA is TGTGCCAGCAGCTCGACAGGGGTCAATCAGCCCCAGCATTTT. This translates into CASSSTGVNQPQHF. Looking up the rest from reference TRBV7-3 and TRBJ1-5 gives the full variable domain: GAGVSQTPSNKVTEKGKYVELRCDPISGHTALYWYRQSLGQGPEFLIYFQGTGAADDSGLPNDRFFAVRPEGSVSTLKIQRTERGDSAVYLCASSSTGVNQPQHFGDGTRLSIL.

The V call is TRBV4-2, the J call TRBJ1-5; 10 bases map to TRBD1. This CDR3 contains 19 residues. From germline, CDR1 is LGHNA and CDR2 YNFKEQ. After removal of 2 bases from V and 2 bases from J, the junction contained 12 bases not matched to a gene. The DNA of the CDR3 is TGTGCCAGCAGCCAAAACCCGGGACAGGGGACGTTGGGCAATCAGCCCCAGCATTTT. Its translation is CASSQNPGQGTLGNQPQHF.

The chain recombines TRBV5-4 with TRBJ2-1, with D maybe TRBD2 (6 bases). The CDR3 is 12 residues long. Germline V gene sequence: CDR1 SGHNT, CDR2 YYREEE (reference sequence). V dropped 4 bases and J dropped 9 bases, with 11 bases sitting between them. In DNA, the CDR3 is TGTGCCAGCAGCCTGCGGGGAAGTGAGCAGTTCTTC. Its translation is CASSLRGSEQFF. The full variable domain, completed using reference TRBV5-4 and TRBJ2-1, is ETGVTQSPTHLIKTRGQQVTLRCSSQSGHNTVSWYQQALGQGPQFIFQYYREEENGRGNFPPRFSGLQFPNYSSELNVNALELDDSALYLCASSLRGSEQFFGPGTRLTVL.

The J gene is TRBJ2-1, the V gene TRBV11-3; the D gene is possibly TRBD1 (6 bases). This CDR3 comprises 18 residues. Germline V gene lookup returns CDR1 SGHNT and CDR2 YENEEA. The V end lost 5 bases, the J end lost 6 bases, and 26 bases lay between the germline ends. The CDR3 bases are TGTGCCAGCAGCCCTGGGCCGTGGGCAGGGGAGAAGGGCAATGAGCAGTTCTTC. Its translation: CASSPGPWAGEKGNEQFF.

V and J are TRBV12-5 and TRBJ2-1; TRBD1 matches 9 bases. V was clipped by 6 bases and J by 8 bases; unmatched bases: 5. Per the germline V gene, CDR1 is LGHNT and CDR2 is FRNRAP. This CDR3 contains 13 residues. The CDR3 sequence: CASGGTGYHEQFF. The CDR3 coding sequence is TGTGCTAGTGGAGGGACAGGGTATCATGAGCAGTTCTTC.

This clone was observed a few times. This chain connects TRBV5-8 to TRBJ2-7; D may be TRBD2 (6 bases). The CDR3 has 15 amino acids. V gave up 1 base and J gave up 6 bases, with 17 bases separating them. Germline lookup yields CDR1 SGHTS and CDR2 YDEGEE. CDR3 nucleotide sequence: TGTGCCAGCAGCTTGTGGGGGAGGCGGTCCGGCGAGCAGTACTTC. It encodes CASSLWGRRSGEQYF. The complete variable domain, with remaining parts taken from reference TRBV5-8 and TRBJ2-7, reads EAGVTQSPTHLIKTRGQQATLRCSPISGHTSVYWYQQALGLGLQFLLWYDEGEERNRGNFPPRFSGRQFPNYSSELNVNALELEDSALYLCASSLWGRRSGEQYFGPGTRLTVT.

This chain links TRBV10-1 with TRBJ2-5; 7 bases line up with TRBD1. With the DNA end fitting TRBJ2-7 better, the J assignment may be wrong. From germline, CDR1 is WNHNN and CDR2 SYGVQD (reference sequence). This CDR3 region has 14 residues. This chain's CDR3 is CASSPDRASYEQYF. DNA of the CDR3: TGCGCCAGCAGCCCAGACAGGGCCTCCTACGAGCAGTACTTC.

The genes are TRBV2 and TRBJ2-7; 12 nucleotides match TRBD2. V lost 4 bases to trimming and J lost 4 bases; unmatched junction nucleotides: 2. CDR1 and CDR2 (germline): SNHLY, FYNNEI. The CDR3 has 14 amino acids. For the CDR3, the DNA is TGTGCCAGCAGTGTGACTAGCGGGAGTTACGAGCAGTACTTC. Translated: CASSVTSGSYEQYF. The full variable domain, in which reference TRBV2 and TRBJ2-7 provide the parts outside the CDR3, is EPEVTQTPSHQVTQMGQEVILRCVPISNHLYFYWYRQILGQKVEFLVSFYNNEISEKSEIFDDQFSVERPDGSNFTLKIRSTKLEDSAMYFCASSVTSGSYEQYFGPGTRLTVT.

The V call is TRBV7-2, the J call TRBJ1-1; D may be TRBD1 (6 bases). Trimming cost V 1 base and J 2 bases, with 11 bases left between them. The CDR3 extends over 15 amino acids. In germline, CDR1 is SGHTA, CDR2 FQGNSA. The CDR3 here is CASSLGGGVNTEAFF. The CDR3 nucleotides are TGTGCCAGCAGCTTAGGAGGGGGGGTCAACACTGAAGCTTTCTTT.

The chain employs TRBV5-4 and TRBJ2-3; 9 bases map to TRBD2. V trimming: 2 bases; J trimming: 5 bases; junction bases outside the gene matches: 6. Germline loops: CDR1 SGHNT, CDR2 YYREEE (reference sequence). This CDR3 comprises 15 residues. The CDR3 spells CASSLAGGPGDTQYF. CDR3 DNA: TGTGCCAGCAGCTTAGCGGGAGGTCCGGGAGATACGCAGTATTTT.

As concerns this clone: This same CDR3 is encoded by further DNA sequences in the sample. The CDR3 coding sequence is TGTGCCAGCAGCGTAGGGGACTCAACTAATGAAAAACTGTTTTTT. It yields the protein CASSVGDSTNEKLFF. V usage is TRBV9 and J usage is TRBJ1-4; tentative D call: TRBD1 (5 bases). Trimming took 0 bases from V and 0 from J, leaving 6 bases between them. Germline V lookup: CDR1 SGDLS, CDR2 YYNGEE. The CDR3 sequence is 15 residues long. The full variable domain, in which reference TRBV9 and TRBJ1-4 provide the parts outside the CDR3, is DSGVTQTPKHLITATGQRVTLRCSPRSGDLSVYWYQQSLDQGLQFLIQYYNGEERAKGNILERFSAQQFPDLHSELNLSSLELGDSALYFCASSVGDSTNEKLFFGSGTQLSVL.

CDR3 sequence reads: CASSLFLGDTEAFF. In DNA, the CDR3 is TGTGCCAGCAGTTTATTTTTGGGCGACACTGAAGCTTTCTTT. This chain links TRBV28 with TRBJ1-1; D not resolved. V was pared by 1 base and J by 3 bases, with 9 bases between. Germline values: CDR1 MDHEN, CDR2 SYDVKM. This CDR3 has 14 amino acids.

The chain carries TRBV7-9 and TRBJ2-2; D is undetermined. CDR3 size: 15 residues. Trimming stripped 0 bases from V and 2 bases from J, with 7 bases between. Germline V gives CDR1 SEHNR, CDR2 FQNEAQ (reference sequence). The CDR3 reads CASSLAAGNTGELFF. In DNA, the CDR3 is TGTGCCAGCAGCTTAGCAGCAGGCAACACCGGGGAGCTGTTTTTT.

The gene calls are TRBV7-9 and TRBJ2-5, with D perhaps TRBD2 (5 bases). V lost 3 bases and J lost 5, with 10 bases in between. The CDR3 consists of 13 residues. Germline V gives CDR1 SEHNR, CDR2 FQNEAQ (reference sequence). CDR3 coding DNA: TGTGCCAGCAGCTTCCGGGGTCAGGAGACCCAGTACTTC. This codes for CASSFRGQETQYF. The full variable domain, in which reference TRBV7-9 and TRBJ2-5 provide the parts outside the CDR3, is DTGVSQNPRHKITKRGQNVTFRCDPISEHNRLYWYRQTLGQGPEFLTYFQNEAQLEKSRLLSDRFSAERPKGSFSTLEIQRTEQGDSAMYLCASSFRGQETQYFGPGTRLLVL.

CDR3 nucleotide sequence: TGTGCCAGCAAACAGGGGAACGTTAACGGCTACACCTTC. Translation: CASKQGNVNGYTF. The chain joins TRBV27 to TRBJ1-2, with TRBD1 matching 7 bases. Germline assignment: CDR1 MNHEY and CDR2 SMNVEV (reference sequence). Unmatched junction bases numbered 10, after V lost 7 bases and J lost 8 bases. The CDR3 runs 13 residues.

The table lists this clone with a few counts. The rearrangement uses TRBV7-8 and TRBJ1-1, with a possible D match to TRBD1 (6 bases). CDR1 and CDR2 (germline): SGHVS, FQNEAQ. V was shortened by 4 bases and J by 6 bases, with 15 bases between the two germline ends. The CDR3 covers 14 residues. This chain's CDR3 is CASSSTGSFPEAFF. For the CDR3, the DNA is TGTGCCAGCAGCTCCACAGGGTCGTTCCCTGAAGCTTTCTTT. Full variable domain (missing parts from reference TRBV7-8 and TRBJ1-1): GAGVSQSPRYKVAKRGQDVALRCDPISGHVSLFWYQQALGQGPEFLTYFQNEAQLDKSGLPSDRFFAERPEGSVSTLKIQRTQQEDSAVYLCASSSTGSFPEAFFGQGTRLTVV.

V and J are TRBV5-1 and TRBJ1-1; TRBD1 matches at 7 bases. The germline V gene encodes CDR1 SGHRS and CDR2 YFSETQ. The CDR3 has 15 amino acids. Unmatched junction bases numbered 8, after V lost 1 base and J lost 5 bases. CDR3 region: CASSLSPGGRTEAFF. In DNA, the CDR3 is TGCGCCAGCAGCTTGAGTCCAGGGGGTAGGACTGAAGCTTTCTTT.

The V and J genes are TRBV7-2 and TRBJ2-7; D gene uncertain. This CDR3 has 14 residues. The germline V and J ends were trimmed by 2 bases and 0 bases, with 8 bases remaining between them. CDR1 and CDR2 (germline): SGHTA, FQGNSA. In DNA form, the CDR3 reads TGTGCCAGCAGCTTAACGAGAAGCTCCTACGAGCAGTACTTC. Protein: CASSLTRSSYEQYF.

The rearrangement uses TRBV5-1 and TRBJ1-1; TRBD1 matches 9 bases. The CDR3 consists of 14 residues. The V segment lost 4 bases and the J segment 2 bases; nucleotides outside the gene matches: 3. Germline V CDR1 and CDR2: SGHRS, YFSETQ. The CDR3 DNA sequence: TGCGCCAGCAGCCAACAGGGGGCTAACACTGAAGCTTTCTTT. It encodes CASSQQGANTEAFF.

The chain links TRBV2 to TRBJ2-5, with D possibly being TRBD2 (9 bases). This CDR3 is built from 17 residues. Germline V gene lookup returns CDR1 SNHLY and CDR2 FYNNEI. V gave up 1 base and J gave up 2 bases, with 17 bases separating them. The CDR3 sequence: CASSEGGRGQVQETQYF. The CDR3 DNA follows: TGTGCCAGCAGTGAAGGCGGGAGGGGACAGGTTCAAGAGACCCAGTACTTC.

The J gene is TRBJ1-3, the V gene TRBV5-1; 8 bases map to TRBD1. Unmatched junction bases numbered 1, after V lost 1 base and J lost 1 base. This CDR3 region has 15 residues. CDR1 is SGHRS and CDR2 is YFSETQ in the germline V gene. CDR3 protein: CASSLRTGSGNTIYF. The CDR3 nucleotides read TGCGCCAGCAGCTTGAGGACAGGGTCTGGAAACACCATATATTTT.